This passage covers 13 T cell receptor beta chains from one sample sequenced in a study of blood T cell repertoires in COVID-19. Profiling relied on immunoSEQ multiplex PCR, and the TCRdb table lists in-frame clones only, not all of them. The repertoire holds about 130,000 clones, with more than 75% as singletons. The sequenced sample was peripheral blood. All receptors come from a woman aged 70-85 years with COVID-19, enrolled during active disease.

This rearrangement joins TRBV7-2 to TRBJ2-5; TRBD2 aligns across 8 bases. Losses at the gene ends were 4 bases for V and 4 bases for J; bases not matched to a gene: 11. This CDR3 has 16 residues. CDR1 and CDR2 from the germline V gene are SGHTA and FQGNSA. The CDR3 DNA is TGTGCCAGCAGCTCCCAGACTAGCGCCGGGGGAGAGACCCAGTACTTC. Protein: CASSSQTSAGGETQYF.

Notes on this clone: The limits of the CDR3 on the DNA are not certain, so only TCRdb's listed CDR3 is given. The V gene is TRBV15, the J gene TRBJ1-4; the table's TRBD1 call for D was not verified on the DNA. The CDR3 is 16 amino acids in total, end residues counted. Per the germline V gene, CDR1 is LNHNV and CDR2 is YYDKDF (reference sequence). CDR3 region: CATSRATGVTGKNCFF.

The chain combines TRBV29-1 with TRBJ2-7; the D is unclear. Trimming took off 4 bases at V and 2 bases at J, with 9 bases between the two ends. There are 12 residues in the CDR3. Per germline, CDR1 SQVTM and CDR2 ANQGSEA. CDR3 in amino acids: CSVGPDTYEQYF. CDR3 DNA sequence: TGCAGCGTTGGTCCAGATACCTACGAGCAGTACTTC.

The J gene is TRBJ1-2, the V gene TRBV19; D perhaps matches TRBD1 (5 bases). V shed 6 bases and J shed 8 bases, with 16 bases lying between them. The CDR3 sequence is 13 residues long. CDR1 and CDR2 from the germline V gene are LNHDA and SQIVND (reference sequence). The CDR3 DNA reads TGTGCCAGTAGCCCAGGGTCCCTCCGGGGCTACACCTTC. Translated, it gives CASSPGSLRGYTF. The entire variable domain, with the rest obtained from reference TRBV19 and TRBJ1-2, is as follows: DGGITQSPKYLFRKEGQNVTLSCEQNLNHDAMYWYRQDPGQGLRLIYYSQIVNDFQKGDIAEGYSVSREKKESFPLTVTSAQKNPTAFYLCASSPGSLRGYTFGSGTRLTVV.

The chain recombines TRBV6-6 with TRBJ1-1, with a possible D match to TRBD1 (6 bases). CDR3 length: 13 residues. CDR1 is MNHNY, CDR2 SVGAGI, per germline (reference sequence). Trimming pared 7 bases from V and 5 bases from J, leaving 14 bases between. Here the CDR3 reads CASTGAGVTEAFF. The CDR3, as DNA: TGTGCCAGCACAGGGGCAGGGGTGACTGAAGCTTTCTTT.

The chain employs TRBV5-1 and TRBJ2-7; perhaps TRBD1 as D (6 bases). Trimming took 1 base from V and 5 from J, leaving 25 bases between them. The CDR3 is made up of 18 amino acids. In germline, CDR1 is SGHRS, CDR2 YFSETQ. The DNA of the CDR3 is TGCGCCAGCAGCTTGTCCCCCGCAACAGGGAACCAGAGGAACGAGCAGTACTTC. As protein: CASSLSPATGNQRNEQYF.

The V call is TRBV5-1, the J call TRBJ2-5; 8 positions agree with TRBD2. Germline CDR1 and CDR2: SGHRS and YFSETQ. With V trimmed by 0 bases and J by 4 bases, 5 bases remained unmatched. This CDR3 contains 15 residues. CDR3 in amino acids: CASSLGTGGAETQYF. As DNA, the CDR3 is TGCGCCAGCAGCTTGGGTACGGGGGGGGCAGAGACCCAGTACTTC.

V usage is TRBV12-2 and J usage is TRBJ1-5. TRBV12-2 is listed as a pseudogene. The CDR3 sequence is 12 residues long. The CDR3 DNA reads as TGTGCAAGTCGCTTAGGTAGAGGGCCCCAGCATTTT. Translation gives CASRLGRGPQHF.

This clone has only one observation. V is TRBV2 and J is TRBJ1-2; no firm D call. The CDR3 sequence is 10 residues long. Germline values: CDR1 SNHLY, CDR2 FYNNEI. Trimming cost V 6 bases and J 8 bases, with 7 bases left between them. CDR3 amino acids: CASRGGGYTF. DNA for the CDR3: TGTGCCAGCAGGGGAGGAGGCTACACCTTC.

As for this clone: The sample contains more than one DNA sequence encoding this CDR3. The V gene is TRBV28, the J gene TRBJ1-5, with D maybe TRBD1 (6 bases). The V gene lost 6 bases and the J gene lost 4 bases, with 13 bases spanning the gap. Germline-derived CDR1 and CDR2 are MDHEN and SYDVKM. The CDR3 consists of 14 residues. This CDR3 is CASRKGVGNQPQHF. The CDR3 nucleotides read TGTGCCAGCAGGAAGGGGGTAGGAAATCAGCCCCAGCATTTT.

The genes are TRBV2 and TRBJ1-6; the D gene is possibly TRBD1 (6 bases). Germline V gene data show CDR1 as SNHLY and CDR2 as FYNNEI. Trimming took 6 bases from V and 10 from J, leaving 16 bases between them. The length of the CDR3 is 14 residues. DNA for the CDR3: TGTGCCAGCAGACGAGACAGGTTAGGGTCACCCCTCCACTTT. Translating gives CASRRDRLGSPLHF.

The V and J genes are TRBV7-8 and TRBJ1-4; TRBD1 matches at 11 bases. The CDR3 has 18 residues. V was pared by 5 bases and J by 6 bases, with 14 bases of the junction left unmatched. Germline V gene sequence: CDR1 SGHVS, CDR2 FQNEAQ. The CDR3 bases are TGTGCCAGCAGCCCCTCCGCCTCGCCGGGACAGGGGGATGAAAAACTGTTTTTT. It codes for CASSPSASPGQGDEKLFF.

The V and J genes are TRBV15 and TRBJ2-2, with a possible D match to TRBD1 (5 bases). The germline V gene encodes CDR1 LNHNV and CDR2 YYDKDF (reference sequence). The CDR3 covers 15 residues. Deletions cut 4 bases from V and 8 bases from J, with 17 bases between. CDR3 residues: CATSTMTVPEGELFF. CDR3 in DNA: TGTGCCACCAGCACCATGACAGTCCCGGAGGGGGAGCTGTTTTTT.